The 3 T cell receptor beta chains below were found in one sample sequenced in a study of shared clonotypes between healthy human individuals. This table comes from immunoSEQ multiplex PCR, and its TCRdb copy is limited to in-frame clones, with some not included. The sample shows over a million clones, about 98.5% of them seen only once. Input material: naive CD4+ T cells sorted from blood. The subset was: CD45RA+ positively selected. Receptor source: a man between 25 and 39 years old in good health.

The chain has TRBV29-1 and TRBJ2-2; a weak D match, TRBD2 (6 bases). Trimming took off 3 bases at V and 6 bases at J, with 14 bases between the two ends. This CDR3 region has 14 residues. The germline gives CDR1 SQVTM, CDR2 ANQGSEA. The CDR3 DNA follows: TGCAGCGTTGAGGGCGGGGTAAGGTCCGGGGAGCTGTTTTTT. Translation gives CSVEGGVRSGELFF.

As concerns this clone: Other DNA sequences in this specimen translate into the identical CDR3. The gene calls are TRBV28 and TRBJ1-5; D is unclear. V was cut by 2 bases and J by 5 bases, with 4 bases left in between. CDR3 size: 12 residues. Germline lookup yields CDR1 MDHEN and CDR2 SYDVKM. CDR3 residues: CASSLPDQPQHF. The CDR3 nucleotides read TGTGCCAGCAGTTTACCTGATCAGCCCCAGCATTTT.

The V and J genes are TRBV11-2 and TRBJ2-7; 9 positions match TRBD1. Trimming removed 5 bases from V and 6 bases from J; junction bases left unmatched: 11. The CDR3 extends over 15 amino acids. Germline values: CDR1 SGHAT, CDR2 FQNNGV. As DNA, the CDR3 is TGTGCCAGCAGCATTCTAGGGACAGGGTTAGGCGAGCAGTACTTC. This sequence encodes CASSILGTGLGEQYF.